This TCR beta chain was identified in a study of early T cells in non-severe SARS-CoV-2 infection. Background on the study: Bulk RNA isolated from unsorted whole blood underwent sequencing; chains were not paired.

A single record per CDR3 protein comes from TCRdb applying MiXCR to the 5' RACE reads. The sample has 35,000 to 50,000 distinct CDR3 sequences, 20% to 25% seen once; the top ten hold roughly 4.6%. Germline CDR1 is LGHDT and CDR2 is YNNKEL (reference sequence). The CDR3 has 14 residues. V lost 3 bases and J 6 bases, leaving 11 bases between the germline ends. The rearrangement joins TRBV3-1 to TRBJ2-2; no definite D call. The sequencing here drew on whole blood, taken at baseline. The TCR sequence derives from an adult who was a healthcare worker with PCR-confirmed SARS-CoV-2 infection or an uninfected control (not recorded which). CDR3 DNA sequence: TGTGCCAGCAGCCAGCCTATCATGGCCGGGGAGCTGTTTTTT. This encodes CASSQPIMAGELFF.